This TCR beta chain was obtained from a study of regulatory T cells in long-lasting Graves disease. Trimming took 1 base from V and 1 from J, leaving 9 bases between them. This CDR3 contains 14 residues. The germline V gene has CDR1 SGHTS and CDR2 YDEGEE. There are many counts of this clonotype. The time point denotes: persistent/refractory GD, antithyroid drugs over 5 years with positive TRAb. PBMC-derived RNA was used for the TCR library. Arm-PCR of CDR3 regions and iRepertoire HTBI primers were used to build TCR beta libraries. TCRdb ran MiXCR on the multiplex PCR reads and lists one entry per CDR3 protein. The table shows around 430,000 distinct CDR3 sequences, with about 20% occurring only once.

The rearrangement links TRBV5-8 to TRBJ2-7; no clear D. This clonotype originated in a female donor with Graves disease. Sequencing was performed on peripheral blood mononuclear cells (PBMCs), taken when the disease was refractory, from a patient treated with antithyroid drugs. CDR3 in amino acids: CASSLSLLSYEQYF. The CDR3 DNA reads as TGTGCCAGCAGCTTGTCACTCCTGTCCTACGAGCAGTACTTC.